Included here is one TCR beta chain sequence, with context. Methods used by the authors: The assay estimated nucleated cells by amplifying reference gene primers. Profiled with immunoSEQ multiplex PCR; TCRdb holds only in-frame clones, not every one. V and J calls and clone size come straight from that table; D and trimming were deduced from the DNA. The sample has under 150,000 clones; approximately 91% are singletons. The sample is drawn from a study of blood T cell repertoires in COVID-19. Study background: Samples of COVID-19 (acute and convalescent) were obtained from the United States, Italy and Spain.

This TCR was recovered from a woman aged 70-85 years who had recovered from COVID-19. What was sequenced was peripheral blood.

The CDR3 loop reads CASSPRTSTDTQYF. For the CDR3, the DNA is TGTGCCAGCAGCCCCCGGACTAGTACAGATACGCAGTATTTT. The chain combines TRBV9 with TRBJ2-3, with 7 bases that match TRBD2. The ends lost 4 bases at V and 3 bases at J; junction bases unmatched: 5. The CDR3 contains 14 residues. Germline V gene sequence: CDR1 SGDLS, CDR2 YYNGEE.